The rows below give T cell receptor beta chains drawn from one sample of a study of technical replicates of blood from a few donors. Clones were sequenced by immunoSEQ multiplex PCR, and TCRdb holds only the in-frame ones, with some missing. This sample has approximately 81,000 clones, with around 95% found just once. The sample taken for sequencing was T cells isolated from PBMCs. Receptors originate from a human donor in good health. Both conserved end residues are part of each CDR3.

cdr3_aa v_call cdr3_length
CASSLEGSQGYTF TRBV5-1 13
CAWSLWEGYTDTQYF TRBV30 15
CASSIRTYQNTEAFF TRBV19 15
CASSFGEGTEAFF TRBV7-9 13
CASSGGAAITGELFF TRBV6-5 15
CASGLTVNTEAFF TRBV7-9 13
CAISVEGYQPQHF TRBV10-3 13
CASSAYRGHTDTQYF TRBV6-5 15
CASRISTGRSYEQYF TRBV2 15
CASSPQGRDRVETQYF TRBV5-1 16
CASSLVEGPGTEAFF TRBV11-2 15
CASSPQGDWTEAFF TRBV9 14
CASSLERELNEQYF TRBV7-2 14
CASSFGLANTDTQYF TRBV7-3 15
CASRRTGQETQYF TRBV28 13
CAWSVHLAGYNEQFF TRBV30 15
CASSGGFNQPQHF TRBV6-4 13
CASTRDRALEQYF TRBV28 13
CASSLATGTGELFF TRBV7-3 14
CSVEVRVREQYF TRBV29-1 12
CASSEYRVRYF TRBV7-2 11
CASSDLVFATQYF TRBV6-4 13
CATSRGQNNEKLFF TRBV15 14
CASSQKWAGLEAFF TRBV4-1 14
CASSFLAETSTDTQYF TRBV5-1 16
CASSVSTGLSGYTF TRBV6-1 14
CASSTRTGSRDTQYF TRBV4-1 15
CASSEAPFPGMGQGHGEQYF TRBV6-1 20
CATAAWRAFGEQFF TRBV15 14
CASSGVGIEQYF TRBV9 12
CATSRGRQSSYNEQFF TRBV15 16
CASRLSYEQYF TRBV28 11
CAWSVRRTGELFF TRBV30 13
CASSILFGNEQFF TRBV19 13
CASSGTGGEQYF TRBV18 12
CASRGTSNIQYF TRBV14 12
CASSPRQGVRTEAFF TRBV7-9 15
CASSLSGQGRNQPQHF TRBV27 16
CASKIYPGGHEKLFF TRBV11-2 15
CASIGESTGELFF TRBV7-9 13
CASKPLQAVEAFF TRBV5-1 13
CASSPRDSPMGTEAFF TRBV18 16
CASSRGPGEPHEQYF TRBV7-2 15
CASSLALAGAETQYF TRBV11-3 15
CSGGQGDGREFF TRBV29-1 12
CASSPGTPYTDTQYF TRBV27 15
CASSLTGQGSSYEQYF TRBV7-9 16
CASSVEPGNRNTEAFF TRBV9 16
CASRGLAGPETQYF TRBV6-5 14
CASSLIAGMGAGELFF TRBV27 16
CASRPGLAGGGDTQYF TRBV28 16
CASSFGTGVGYTF TRBV7-2 13
CASREGQGETGELFF TRBV28 15
CASSFLQEKYGYTF TRBV6-5 14